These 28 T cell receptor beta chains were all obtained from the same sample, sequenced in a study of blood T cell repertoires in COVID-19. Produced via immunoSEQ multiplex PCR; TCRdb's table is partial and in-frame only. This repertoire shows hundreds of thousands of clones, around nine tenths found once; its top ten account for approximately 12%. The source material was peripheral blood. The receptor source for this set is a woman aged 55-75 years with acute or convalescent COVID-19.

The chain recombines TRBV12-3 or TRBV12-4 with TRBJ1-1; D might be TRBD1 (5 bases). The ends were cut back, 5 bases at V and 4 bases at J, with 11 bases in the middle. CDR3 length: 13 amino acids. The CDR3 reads CASSQVQGTEAFF. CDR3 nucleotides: TGTGCCAGCAGTCAAGTGCAGGGCACTGAAGCTTTCTTT.

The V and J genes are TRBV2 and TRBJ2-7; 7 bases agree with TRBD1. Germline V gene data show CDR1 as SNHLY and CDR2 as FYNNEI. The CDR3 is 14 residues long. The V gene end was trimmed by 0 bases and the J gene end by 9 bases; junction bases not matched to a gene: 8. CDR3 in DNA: TGTGCCAGCAGTGAAGCTCGAGGGGGCGCAGGGCAGTACTTC. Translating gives CASSEARGGAGQYF.

In DNA, the CDR3 is TGCGCCAGCAGCCAAGAAGGACTCCCTGGGCAAGAGACCCAGTACTTC. Protein: CASSQEGLPGQETQYF. J is TRBJ2-5 and V is TRBV4-1; tentatively, D is TRBD2 (5 bases). This CDR3 has 16 residues. The germline gives CDR1 MGHRA, CDR2 YSYEKL. V was shortened by 0 bases and J by 2 bases, with 13 bases between the two germline ends.

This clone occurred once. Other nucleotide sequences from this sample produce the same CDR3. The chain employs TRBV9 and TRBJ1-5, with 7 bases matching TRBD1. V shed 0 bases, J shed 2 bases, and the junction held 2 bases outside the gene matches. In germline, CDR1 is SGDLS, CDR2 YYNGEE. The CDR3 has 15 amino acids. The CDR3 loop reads CASSVGQGGNQPQHF. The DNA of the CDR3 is TGTGCCAGCAGCGTAGGACAGGGTGGCAATCAGCCCCAGCATTTT.

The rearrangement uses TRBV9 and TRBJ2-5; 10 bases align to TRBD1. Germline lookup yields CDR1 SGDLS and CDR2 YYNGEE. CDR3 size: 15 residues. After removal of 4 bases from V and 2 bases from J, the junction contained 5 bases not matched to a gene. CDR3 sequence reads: CASSPRDRGQETQYF. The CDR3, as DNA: TGTGCCAGCAGCCCCCGGGACAGGGGACAAGAGACCCAGTACTTC. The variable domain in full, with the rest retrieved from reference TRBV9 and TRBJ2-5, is DSGVTQTPKHLITATGQRVTLRCSPRSGDLSVYWYQQSLDQGLQFLIQYYNGEERAKGNILERFSAQQFPDLHSELNLSSLELGDSALYFCASSPRDRGQETQYFGPGTRLLVL.

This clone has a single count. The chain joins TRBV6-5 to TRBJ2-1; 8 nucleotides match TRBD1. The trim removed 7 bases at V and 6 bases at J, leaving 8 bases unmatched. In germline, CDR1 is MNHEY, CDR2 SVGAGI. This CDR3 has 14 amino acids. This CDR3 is CASTDRGYSNEQFF. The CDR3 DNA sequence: TGTGCCAGCACCGACAGGGGTTATAGCAATGAGCAGTTCTTC.

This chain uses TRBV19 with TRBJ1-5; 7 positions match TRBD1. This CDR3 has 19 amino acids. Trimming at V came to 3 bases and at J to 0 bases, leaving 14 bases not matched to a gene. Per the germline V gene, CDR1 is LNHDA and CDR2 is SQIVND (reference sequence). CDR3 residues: CASSIPPQGPGYSNQPQHF. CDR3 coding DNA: TGTGCCAGTAGTATCCCCCCACAGGGGCCTGGATATAGCAATCAGCCCCAGCATTTT.

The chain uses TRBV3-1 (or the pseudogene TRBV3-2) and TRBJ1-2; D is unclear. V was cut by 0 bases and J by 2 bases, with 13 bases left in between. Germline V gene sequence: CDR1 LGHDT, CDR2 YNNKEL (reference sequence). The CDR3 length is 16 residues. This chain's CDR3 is CASSQDAIASNYGYTF. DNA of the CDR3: TGTGCCAGCAGCCAAGACGCGATAGCGAGCAACTATGGCTACACCTTC.

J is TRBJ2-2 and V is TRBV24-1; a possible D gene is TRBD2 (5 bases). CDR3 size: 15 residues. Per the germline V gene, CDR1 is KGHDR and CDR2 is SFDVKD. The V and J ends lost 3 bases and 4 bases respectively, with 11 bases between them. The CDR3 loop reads CATSDRGFGTGELFF. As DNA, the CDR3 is TGTGCCACCAGTGATCGGGGATTCGGCACCGGGGAGCTGTTTTTT.

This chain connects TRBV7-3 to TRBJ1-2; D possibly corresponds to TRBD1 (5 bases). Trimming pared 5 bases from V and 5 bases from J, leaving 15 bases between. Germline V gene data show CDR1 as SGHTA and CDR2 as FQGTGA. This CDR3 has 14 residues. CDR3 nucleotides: TGTGCCAGCAGCCCCGGGACGGGGGGTTATGGCTACACCTTC. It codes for CASSPGTGGYGYTF. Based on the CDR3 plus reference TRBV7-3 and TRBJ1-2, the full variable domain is GAGVSQTPSNKVTEKGKYVELRCDPISGHTALYWYRQSLGQGPEFLIYFQGTGAADDSGLPNDRFFAVRPEGSVSTLKIQRTERGDSAVYLCASSPGTGGYGYTFGSGTRLTVV.

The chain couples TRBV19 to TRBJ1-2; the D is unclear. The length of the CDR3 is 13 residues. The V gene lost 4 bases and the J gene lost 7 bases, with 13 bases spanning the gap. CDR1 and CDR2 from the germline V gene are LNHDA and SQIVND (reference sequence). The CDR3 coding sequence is TGTGCCAGTAGTAACCTTGCGGGGATTGGCTACACCTTC. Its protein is CASSNLAGIGYTF.

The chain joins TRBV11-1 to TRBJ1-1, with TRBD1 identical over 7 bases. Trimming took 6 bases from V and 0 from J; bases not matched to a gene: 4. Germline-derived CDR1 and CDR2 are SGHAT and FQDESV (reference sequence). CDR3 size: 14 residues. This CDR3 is CASSRGRLNTEAFF. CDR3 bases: TGTGCCAGCAGTAGGGGGCGCCTGAACACTGAAGCTTTCTTT.

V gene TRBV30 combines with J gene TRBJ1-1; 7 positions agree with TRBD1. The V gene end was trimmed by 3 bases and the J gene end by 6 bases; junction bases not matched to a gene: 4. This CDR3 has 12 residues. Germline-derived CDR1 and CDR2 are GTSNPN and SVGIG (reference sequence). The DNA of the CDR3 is TGTGCCTGGAGGAAGGGGACAGCTGAAGCTTTCTTT. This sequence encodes CAWRKGTAEAFF.

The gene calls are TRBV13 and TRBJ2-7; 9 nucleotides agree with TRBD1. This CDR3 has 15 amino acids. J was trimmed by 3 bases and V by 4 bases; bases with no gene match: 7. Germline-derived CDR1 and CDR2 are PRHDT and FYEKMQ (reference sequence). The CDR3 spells CASSSPGTGYYEQYF. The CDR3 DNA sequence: TGTGCCAGCAGCTCTCCCGGGACAGGGTACTACGAGCAGTACTTC.

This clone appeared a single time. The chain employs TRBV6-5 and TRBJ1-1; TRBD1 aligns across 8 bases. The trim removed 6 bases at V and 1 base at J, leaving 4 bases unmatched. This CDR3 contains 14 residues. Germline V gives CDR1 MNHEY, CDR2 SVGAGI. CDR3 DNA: TGTGCCAGCAGCCCCACAGGGGGGAACACTGAAGCTTTCTTT. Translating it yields CASSPTGGNTEAFF.

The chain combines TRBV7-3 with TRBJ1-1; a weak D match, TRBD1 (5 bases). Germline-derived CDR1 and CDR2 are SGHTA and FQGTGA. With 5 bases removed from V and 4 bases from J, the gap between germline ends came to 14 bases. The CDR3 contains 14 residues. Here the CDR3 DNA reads TGTGCCAGCAGCGCGGGACCCCCGGGCACTGAAGCTTTCTTT. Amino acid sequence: CASSAGPPGTEAFF.

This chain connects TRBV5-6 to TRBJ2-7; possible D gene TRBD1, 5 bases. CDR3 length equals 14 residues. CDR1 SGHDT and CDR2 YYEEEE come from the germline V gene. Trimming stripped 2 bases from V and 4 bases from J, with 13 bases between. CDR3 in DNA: TGTGCCAGCAGCTTAGGAGTACAGGCTTACGAGCAGTACTTC. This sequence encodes CASSLGVQAYEQYF. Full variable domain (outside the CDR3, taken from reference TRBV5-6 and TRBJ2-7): DAGVTQSPTHLIKTRGQQVTLRCSPKSGHDTVSWYQQALGQGPQFIFQYYEEEERQRGNFPDRFSGHQFPNYSSELNVNALLLGDSALYLCASSLGVQAYEQYFGPGTRLTVT.

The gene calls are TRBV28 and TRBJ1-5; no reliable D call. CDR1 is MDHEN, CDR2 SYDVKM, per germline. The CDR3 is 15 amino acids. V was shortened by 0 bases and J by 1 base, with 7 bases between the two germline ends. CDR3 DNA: TGTGCCAGCAGTTTATGGACACCGAGCAATCAGCCCCAGCATTTT. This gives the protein CASSLWTPSNQPQHF.

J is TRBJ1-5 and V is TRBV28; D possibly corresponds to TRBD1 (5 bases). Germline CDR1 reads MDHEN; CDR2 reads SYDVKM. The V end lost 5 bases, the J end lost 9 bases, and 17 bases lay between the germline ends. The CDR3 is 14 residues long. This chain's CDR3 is CASSLRGGESPQHF. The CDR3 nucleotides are TGTGCCAGCAGTCTTCGGGGGGGGGAGTCGCCCCAGCATTTT.

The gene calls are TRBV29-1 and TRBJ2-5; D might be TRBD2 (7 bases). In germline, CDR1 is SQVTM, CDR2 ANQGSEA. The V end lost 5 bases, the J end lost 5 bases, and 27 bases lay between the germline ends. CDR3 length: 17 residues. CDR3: CSVRRGLRTRGGETQYF. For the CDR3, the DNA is TGCAGCGTTAGGAGGGGACTCAGGACCAGGGGAGGGGAGACCCAGTACTTC. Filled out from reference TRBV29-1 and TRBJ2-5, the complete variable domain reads SAVISQKPSRDICQRGTSLTIQCQVDSQVTMMFWYRQQPGQSLTLIATANQGSEATYESGFVIDKFPISRPNLTFSTLTVSNMSPEDSSIYLCSVRRGLRTRGGETQYFGPGTRLLVL.

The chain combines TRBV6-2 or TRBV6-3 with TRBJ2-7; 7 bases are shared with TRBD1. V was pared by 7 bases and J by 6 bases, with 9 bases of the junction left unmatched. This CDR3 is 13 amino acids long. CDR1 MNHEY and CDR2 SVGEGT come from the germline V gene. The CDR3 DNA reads TGTGCCAGCACCCCTCGACAGGGTTTCGAGCAGTACTTC. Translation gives CASTPRQGFEQYF.

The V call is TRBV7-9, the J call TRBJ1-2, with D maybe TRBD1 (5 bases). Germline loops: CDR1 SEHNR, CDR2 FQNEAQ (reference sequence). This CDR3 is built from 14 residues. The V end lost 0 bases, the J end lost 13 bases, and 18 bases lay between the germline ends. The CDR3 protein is CASSLAPQRQQTTF. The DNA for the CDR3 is TGTGCCAGCAGCTTAGCTCCACAACGACAGCAAACCACCTTC. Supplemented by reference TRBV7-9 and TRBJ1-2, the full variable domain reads DTGVSQNPRHKITKRGQNVTFRCDPISEHNRLYWYRQTLGQGPEFLTYFQNEAQLEKSRLLSDRFSAERPKGSFSTLEIQRTEQGDSAMYLCASSLAPQRQQTTFGSGTRLTVV.

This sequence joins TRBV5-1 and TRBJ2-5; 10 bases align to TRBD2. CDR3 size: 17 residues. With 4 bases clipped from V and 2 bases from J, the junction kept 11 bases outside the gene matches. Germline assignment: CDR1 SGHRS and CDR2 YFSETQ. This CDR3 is CASSLGLLAGIQETQYF. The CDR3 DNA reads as TGCGCCAGCAGCCTAGGCCTACTAGCGGGGATACAAGAGACCCAGTACTTC.

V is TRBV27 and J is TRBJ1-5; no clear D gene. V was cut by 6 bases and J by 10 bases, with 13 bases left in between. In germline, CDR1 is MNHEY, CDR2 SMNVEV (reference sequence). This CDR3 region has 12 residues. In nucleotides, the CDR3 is TGTGCCAGCAGCTACGTAGGACTCCCCCAGCATTTT. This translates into CASSYVGLPQHF.

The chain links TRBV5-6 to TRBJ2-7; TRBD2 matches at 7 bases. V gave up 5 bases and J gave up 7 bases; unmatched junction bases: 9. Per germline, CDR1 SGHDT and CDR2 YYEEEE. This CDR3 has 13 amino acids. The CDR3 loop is CASRLDPGGEQYF. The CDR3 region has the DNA TGTGCCAGCAGACTCGACCCGGGGGGAGAGCAGTACTTC.

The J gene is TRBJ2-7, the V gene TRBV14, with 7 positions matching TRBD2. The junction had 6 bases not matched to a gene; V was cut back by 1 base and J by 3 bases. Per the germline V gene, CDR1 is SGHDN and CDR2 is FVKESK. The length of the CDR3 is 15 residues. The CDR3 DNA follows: TGTGCCAGCAGCCAAGCCGGGACTATAAGCTACGAGCAGTACTTC. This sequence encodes CASSQAGTISYEQYF.

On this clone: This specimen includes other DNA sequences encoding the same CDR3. The CDR3 reads CASSLGDSSNQPQHF. The CDR3 coding sequence is TGCGCCAGCAGCTTGGGGGACTCTAGCAATCAGCCCCAGCATTTT. The J gene is TRBJ1-5, the V gene TRBV5-1, with a weak D call TRBD1 (5 bases). Germline V gene sequence: CDR1 SGHRS, CDR2 YFSETQ. V shed 0 bases and J shed 0 bases, with 7 bases lying between them. There are 15 residues in the CDR3.

The CDR3 coding sequence is TGCGCCAGCAGCCAAGAAGCAAGGGGGTCCGGAAACACCATATATTTT. It is translated as CASSQEARGSGNTIYF. V is TRBV4-3 and J is TRBJ1-3, with D perhaps matching TRBD1 (6 bases). The length of the CDR3 is 16 residues. V lost 0 bases, J lost 4 bases, and 13 bases lay in between. Per the germline V gene, CDR1 is LGHNA and CDR2 is YSLEER.